This T cell receptor beta chain was identified during a study of beta chain features in type 1 diabetes. Study results and caveats: Researchers report that Type 1 diabetes patients had moderately but significantly shorter TCRB CDR3s across all four CD4+ subsets.

Sorting based on CD45RO/CCR7/CD25/CD127/CD95/CD27 separated CD4+ naive, central memory, regulatory and stem cell-like memory cells. Comments on this clone: Its antigen is not known.

The investigators reverse transcribed all of the isolated RNA, so they sequenced expressed TCRB transcripts. Measured with immunoSEQ multiplex PCR; TCRdb has only the in-frame clones, and not every one. The sample carries 900,000 or so clones, about a sixth recorded once. Between the trimmed V and J ends, which lost 2 bases and 6 bases, there was a span of 8 bases. The CDR3 is 13 amino acids. CDR1 is SGHAT and CDR2 is FQNNGV in the germline V gene. Sequenced material: naive CD4+ T cells from blood. The sequence was obtained from a woman aged 18-30 years in good health. The rearrangement uses TRBV11-2 and TRBJ2-1; D is ambiguous. This CDR3 is CASSLSSSNEQFF. For the CDR3, the DNA is TGTGCCAGCAGCTTATCCTCCAGCAATGAGCAGTTCTTC.